The 6 T cell receptor beta chains reported below all come from one sample, sequenced in a study of T cells in Graves' hyperthyroidism and ophthalmopathy. RNA transcripts served as the template for amplifying TCR beta CDR3 regions. First-round RT-PCR targeting the TCR CDR3 was performed with the HTBI primer set. TCRdb redid the calling of the multiplex PCR reads with MiXCR, one entry per CDR3 protein. The table records around 520,000 distinct CDR3 sequences, 14% of them present only once. Sequencing was performed on blood. Receptor source: a woman aged 18-35 years with Graves' hyperthyroidism.

This clonotype was counted ten times or more. The genes are TRBV5-6 and TRBJ2-7, with no clear D. Germline V lookup: CDR1 SGHDT, CDR2 YYEEEE. The CDR3 extends over 15 amino acids. V was cut by 4 bases and J by 6 bases, with 20 bases left in between. Here the CDR3 reads CASSQDVPPESEQYF. As DNA, the CDR3 is TGTGCCAGCAGCCAGGACGTACCACCTGAAAGCGAGCAGTACTTC.

The sample holds many counts of this clonotype. The chain has TRBV5-8 and TRBJ2-2, with D perhaps matching TRBD1 (6 bases). Trimming took off 4 bases at V and 2 bases at J, with 12 bases between the two ends. The CDR3 sequence is 15 residues long. From germline, CDR1 is SGHTS and CDR2 YDEGEE. CDR3 protein: CASSTTGFNTGELFF. DNA of the CDR3: TGTGCCAGCAGCACTACAGGGTTCAACACCGGGGAGCTGTTTTTT.

This clonotype was counted many times. The chain couples TRBV19 to TRBJ1-4; the D is unclear. Germline-derived CDR1 and CDR2 are LNHDA and SQIVND (reference sequence). The CDR3 consists of 15 residues. V lost 1 base and J lost 0, with 6 bases in between. CDR3 region: CASSIGVATNEKLFF. The DNA of the CDR3 is TGTGCCAGTAGTATAGGGGTTGCAACTAATGAAAAACTGTTTTTT.

This clonotype was seen ten or more times. The chain combines TRBV2 with TRBJ2-5; TRBD1 matches at 7 bases. Germline CDR1 SNHLY, CDR2 FYNNEI. The length of the CDR3 is 15 residues. V dropped 2 bases and J dropped 3; count of bases not matched to a gene: 6. The CDR3 region is CASSEWTGPEETQYF. The CDR3 bases are TGTGCCAGCAGTGAATGGACAGGCCCCGAAGAGACCCAGTACTTC.

In its sample, this clonotype was seen many times. The chain combines TRBV19 with TRBJ2-7; D gene unclear. Trimming shortened V by 5 bases and J by 0 bases, and 11 bases separated the two germline ends. The CDR3 has 14 residues. CDR1 and CDR2 from the germline V gene are LNHDA and SQIVND (reference sequence). For the CDR3, the DNA is TGTGCCAGTAGTGCCCGCCACAGCTCCTACGAGCAGTACGTC. This sequence encodes CASSARHSSYEQYV.

This clonotype was recorded many times. This chain connects TRBV11-2 to TRBJ2-2, with 11 bases that match TRBD2. CDR1 SGHAT and CDR2 FQNNGV come from the germline V gene. Trimming took 6 bases from V and 4 from J; bases not matched to a gene: 7. CDR3 length equals 16 residues. The CDR3 is CASSHRLAGTTGELFF. In DNA form, the CDR3 reads TGTGCCAGCAGTCATAGACTAGCGGGGACCACCGGGGAGCTGTTTTTT.